This T cell receptor (beta chain) was captured by sequencing in a study of cytomegalovirus exposure and HLA in healthy donors. Points on this clone: Its antigen is currently unknown.

Points from the study as a whole: Roughly uniform depth of sequencing across donors was assumed in presence/absence analyses.

Looked up from germline, CDR1 is SGHRS and CDR2 is YFSETQ. CDR3 size: 16 residues. J was trimmed by 3 bases and V by 2 bases; bases with no gene match: 6. PCR primers comprised 60 Vbeta and 13 Jbeta primers. In the original processing: Later, an analysis found about 80 million unique TCR beta chains, and approximately 10 million of these were shared. Only in-frame clones appear in the TCRdb table, and some are missing; sequencing was by immunoSEQ multiplex PCR. The DNA was the basis for D and trimming; V, J and clone size are from that table. The sample yields about 200,000 clones, roughly four fifths seen once.

The chain uses TRBV5-1 and TRBJ2-7; 12 positions match TRBD2. Sequenced material: PBMCs. The clonotype originates from a woman aged 30 to 39 in good health and CMV-seropositive. CDR3 amino acids: CASSFSTSGRGYEQYF. The CDR3 coding sequence is TGCGCCAGCAGCTTCTCGACTAGCGGGAGAGGCTACGAGCAGTACTTC.